The rows below give T cell receptor beta chains drawn from one sample of a study of blood T cell repertoires in COVID-19. The data were produced by immunoSEQ multiplex PCR, yet TCRdb's version contains in-frame clones alone and is incomplete. Of about 190,000 clones in the sample, 75% to 90% were seen once. Sequenced material: peripheral blood. These receptors all come from a woman aged 40-49 years with acute or convalescent COVID-19. CDR3s include the opening cysteine and the closing phenylalanine or tryptophan.

TRBJ1-6 TRBV5-6 CASSLARRHSNSPLHF
TRBJ2-7 TRBV7-9 CASSLGAYEQYF
TRBJ2-2 TRBV7-9 CASSLGQGRTGELFF
TRBJ1-6 TRBV6-4 CASSRQGNSPLHF
TRBJ1-2 TRBV12-3/TRBV12-4 CASRRWAGYGYTF
TRBJ2-7 TRBV21-1 CASIPQSKQYF
TRBJ2-7 TRBV5-6 CASSLYLFTSF
TRBJ1-2 TRBV12-3/TRBV12-4 CASRQGAYGYTF
TRBJ2-3 TRBV10-2 CASGLGRIDTQYF
TRBJ2-1 TRBV7-3 CASSLSAGNEQFF
TRBJ1-5 TRBV6-5 CASSDAPDKPQHF
TRBJ2-7 TRBV5-4 CASSLLGRGPYEQYF
TRBJ2-1 TRBV6-5 CASSHLAGGVGEQFF
TRBJ2-7 TRBV5-4 CASSWGERGPEQYF
TRBJ1-5 TRBV7-6 CASSFRGGTGQPQHF
TRBJ1-2 TRBV19 CASIRQGLNYGYTF
TRBJ2-2 TRBV11-3 CASSEDYQGGELFF
TRBJ1-5 TRBV28 CASSVSGTGPNQPQHF
TRBJ1-1 TRBV5-1 CASSLIGTSEAFF
TRBJ1-4 TRBV28 CASSLQGSTNEKLFF
TRBJ2-1 TRBV11-3 CASSLGQDRNEQFF
TRBJ2-1 TRBV7-2 CASSSPLLGNEQFF
TRBJ2-7 TRBV6-5 CASNSGGRFYEQYF
TRBJ1-2 TRBV5-6 CASSPQNVGGAHYGYTF
TRBJ2-7 TRBV19 CASSIDFSSYEQYF
TRBJ2-7 TRBV19 CASSLIPGEQYF
TRBJ2-7 TRBV11-2 CASSRFGGQGYHEQYF
TRBJ2-5 TRBV5-5 CASSFSSSPQETQYF
TRBJ1-5 TRBV6-1 CASSESGNNQPQHF
TRBJ2-6 TRBV10-3 CAISEPGRPSSGANVLTF
TRBJ2-1 TRBV3-1/TRBV3-2 CASSLGINSYNEQFF
TRBJ2-1 TRBV27 CASSLWGGGTYNEQFF
TRBJ2-4 TRBV29-1 CSARQGTSPDIQYF
TRBJ1-4 TRBV30 CAWSGSANEKLFF
TRBJ2-7 TRBV27 CASSPGTGLTYEQYF
TRBJ2-7 TRBV10-1 CASSGDRGYEQYF
TRBJ2-1 TRBV9 CASSAGTASYNEQFF
TRBJ1-6 TRBV5-6 CASSLTQGYSPLHF